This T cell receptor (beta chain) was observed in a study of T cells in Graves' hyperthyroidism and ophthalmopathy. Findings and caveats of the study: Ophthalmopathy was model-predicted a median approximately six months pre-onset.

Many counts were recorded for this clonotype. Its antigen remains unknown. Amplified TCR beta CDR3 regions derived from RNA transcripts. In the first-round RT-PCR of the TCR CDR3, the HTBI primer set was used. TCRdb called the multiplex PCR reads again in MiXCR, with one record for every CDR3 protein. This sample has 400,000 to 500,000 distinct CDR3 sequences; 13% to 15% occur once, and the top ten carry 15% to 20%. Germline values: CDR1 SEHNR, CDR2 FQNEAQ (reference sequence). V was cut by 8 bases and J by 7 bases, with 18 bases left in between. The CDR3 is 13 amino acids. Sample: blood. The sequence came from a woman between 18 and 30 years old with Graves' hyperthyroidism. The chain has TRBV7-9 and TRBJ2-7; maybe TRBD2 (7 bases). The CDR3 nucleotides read TGTGCCAGCCAGAGGGGGGGAACTGAGGAGCAGTACTTC. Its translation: CASQRGGTEEQYF.